This passage covers 27 T cell receptor beta chains from one sample sequenced in a study of blood T cell repertoires in COVID-19. Some clones are missing from TCRdb's copy, which holds only in-frame ones; the method was immunoSEQ multiplex PCR. The sample carries 440,000 or so clones, approximately 91% recorded once. Sequencing was performed on peripheral blood. These receptors were obtained from a woman aged 40 to 55 with COVID-19, enrolled during active disease.

The chain recombines TRBV19 with TRBJ2-7, with 8 nucleotides matching TRBD2. The CDR3 sequence is 13 residues long. V gave up 5 bases and J gave up 4 bases; unmatched junction bases: 4. Germline CDR1 is LNHDA and CDR2 is SQIVND (reference sequence). CDR3 DNA sequence: TGTGCCAGTAGTGCCCGACTAGCGTACGAGCAGTACTTC. Translating it yields CASSARLAYEQYF.

The chain carries TRBV28 and TRBJ1-1; 10 nucleotides agree with TRBD1. V was clipped by 6 bases and J by 3 bases; unmatched bases: 7. Germline assignment: CDR1 MDHEN and CDR2 SYDVKM. The CDR3 has 15 residues. The CDR3 DNA reads TGTGCCAGCAGCCAGACAGGGGGCGCTGACACTGAAGCTTTCTTT. Its translation: CASSQTGGADTEAFF.

The chain links TRBV30 to TRBJ1-6; TRBD1 matches at 7 bases. Germline V gene sequence: CDR1 GTSNPN, CDR2 SVGIG (reference sequence). CDR3 length equals 14 residues. V lost 1 base to trimming and J lost 3 bases; unmatched junction nucleotides: 0. The DNA of the CDR3 is TGTGCCTGGAGTGGGGACAGCTATAATTCACCCCTCCACTTT. This codes for CAWSGDSYNSPLHF.

As for this clone: Distinct nucleotide sequences in the sample also encode this CDR3. The V gene is TRBV19, the J gene TRBJ1-1; D not certain. The CDR3 is 13 amino acids. V was pared by 2 bases and J by 0 bases, with 4 bases between. CDR1 and CDR2 (germline): LNHDA, SQIVND (reference sequence). CDR3 in DNA: TGTGCCAGTAGTATATCGGTGAACACTGAAGCTTTCTTT. Its protein product is CASSISVNTEAFF. The whole variable domain, remainder taken from reference TRBV19 and TRBJ1-1, is DGGITQSPKYLFRKEGQNVTLSCEQNLNHDAMYWYRQDPGQGLRLIYYSQIVNDFQKGDIAEGYSVSREKKESFPLTVTSAQKNPTAFYLCASSISVNTEAFFGQGTRLTVV.

This rearrangement joins TRBV7-9 to TRBJ2-3, with 8 bases aligning to TRBD2. Losses at the gene ends were 2 bases for V and 1 base for J; bases not matched to a gene: 2. This CDR3 comprises 15 residues. Germline V gene sequence: CDR1 SEHNR, CDR2 FQNEAQ (reference sequence). The CDR3 DNA is TGTGCCAGCAGCTTAAGCGGGAGTGGCACAGATACGCAGTATTTT. Amino acids: CASSLSGSGTDTQYF.

This chain uses TRBV7-9 with TRBJ1-1, with no clear D. CDR1 SEHNR and CDR2 FQNEAQ come from the germline V gene (reference sequence). CDR3 length equals 12 residues. V gave up 3 bases and J gave up 10 bases, with 12 bases separating them. Written as DNA, the CDR3 is TGTGCCAGCAGCTTCGGCTGGCGGGGAGCTTTCTTT. Amino acids: CASSFGWRGAFF.

The chain uses TRBV5-4 and TRBJ2-5, with TRBD1 identical over 7 bases. Germline trimming cut 6 bases from V and 2 bases from J; bases unmatched to any gene: 7. The CDR3 has 14 residues. Germline V lookup: CDR1 SGHNT, CDR2 YYREEE (reference sequence). Written as DNA, the CDR3 is TGTGCCAGCACCCAACAGGGGCCTCAAGAGACCCAGTACTTC. Translating gives CASTQQGPQETQYF. Full variable domain (remainder filled in from reference TRBV5-4 and TRBJ2-5): ETGVTQSPTHLIKTRGQQVTLRCSSQSGHNTVSWYQQALGQGPQFIFQYYREEENGRGNFPPRFSGLQFPNYSSELNVNALELDDSALYLCASTQQGPQETQYFGPGTRLLVL.

V and J are TRBV19 and TRBJ2-1; 8 positions agree with TRBD2. CDR1 LNHDA and CDR2 SQIVND come from the germline V gene (reference sequence). The CDR3 has 15 residues. Germline trimming cut 3 bases from V and 5 bases from J; bases unmatched to any gene: 6. The CDR3, as DNA: TGTGCCAGTAGTATTAGCGGGATGTACCACAATGAGCAGTTCTTC. Its translation: CASSISGMYHNEQFF.

The CDR3 DNA follows: TGTGCCAGTAGTATGGGGGCGCGGGCTAGGACTGAAGCTTTCTTT. Protein product: CASSMGARARTEAFF. The chain is built from TRBV19 and TRBJ1-1; the D gene is possibly TRBD1 (6 bases). Germline values: CDR1 LNHDA, CDR2 SQIVND (reference sequence). Deletions cut 3 bases from V and 5 bases from J, with 16 bases between. This CDR3 is 15 amino acids long.

The chain joins TRBV7-2 to TRBJ2-3; 7 bases agree with TRBD1. Germline values: CDR1 SGHTA, CDR2 FQGNSA. The CDR3 consists of 15 residues. V dropped 3 bases and J dropped 1; count of bases not matched to a gene: 4. In nucleotides, the CDR3 is TGTGCCAGCAGCTTTGGGGGACAGCGCACAGATACGCAGTATTTT. This encodes CASSFGGQRTDTQYF.

The J gene is TRBJ1-5, the V gene TRBV16; 8 bases align to TRBD1. CDR1 is KGHSY, CDR2 FQNENV, per germline. J gave up 4 bases and V 5 bases, and 7 bases lay outside the gene matches. This CDR3 is built from 15 residues. CDR3 residues: CASSSRQGLNQPQHF. CDR3 coding DNA: TGTGCCAGCAGCTCTAGACAGGGGCTAAATCAGCCCCAGCATTTT.

The V call is TRBV4-3, the J call TRBJ1-2; no clear D gene. The CDR3 spans 14 residues. Germline V gene lookup returns CDR1 LGHNA and CDR2 YSLEER. Trimming left V 1 base short and J 0 bases short, with 6 bases between. CDR3 loop: CASSQGETNYGYTF. The CDR3 DNA is TGCGCCAGCAGCCAAGGGGAGACTAACTATGGCTACACCTTC.

The V gene is TRBV4-3, the J gene TRBJ1-2; tentative D call: TRBD1 (5 bases). Germline loops: CDR1 LGHNA, CDR2 YSLEER. The CDR3 sequence is 13 residues long. Trimming shortened V by 3 bases and J by 6 bases, and 11 bases separated the two germline ends. CDR3: CASSQRGEDGYTF. In nucleotides, the CDR3 is TGCGCCAGCAGCCAGCGGGGGGAAGATGGCTACACCTTC.

A remark on this clone: Other nucleotide sequences in the sample specify the same CDR3. The chain carries TRBV6-2 or TRBV6-3 and TRBJ1-5; a weak D match, TRBD1 (5 bases). Trimming removed 6 bases at V and 4 bases at J, with 13 bases between. There are 14 residues in the CDR3. Germline CDR1 is MNHEY and CDR2 is SVGEGT. For the CDR3, the DNA is TGTGCCAGCAGCCCCAGACAGAGAAATCAGCCCCAGCATTTT. It translates to CASSPRQRNQPQHF.

V usage is TRBV11-2 and J usage is TRBJ2-1; 14 bases are a match to TRBD2. The junction had 5 bases not matched to a gene; V was cut back by 5 bases and J by 2 bases. Germline assignment: CDR1 SGHAT and CDR2 FQNNGV. This CDR3 contains 17 residues. The CDR3 loop reads CASSPQGLAGAYNEQFF. In DNA, the CDR3 is TGTGCCAGCAGCCCACAGGGACTAGCGGGAGCCTACAATGAGCAGTTCTTC.

V usage is TRBV29-1 and J usage is TRBJ2-7, with D possibly matching TRBD1 (6 bases). V was cut by 6 bases and J by 4 bases, with 10 bases left in between. CDR3 length: 11 residues. The germline V gene has CDR1 SQVTM and CDR2 ANQGSEA. The CDR3 nucleotides are TGCAGCGTGGCACAGGGTTACGAGCAGTACTTC. It encodes CSVAQGYEQYF.

This chain uses TRBV2 with TRBJ1-1, with D perhaps matching TRBD1 (5 bases). Deletions cut 6 bases from V and 0 bases from J, with 14 bases between. The CDR3 runs 15 residues. CDR1 and CDR2 from the germline V gene are SNHLY and FYNNEI. CDR3 coding DNA: TGTGCCAGCAGCCCTCGACGGACAATGAACACTGAAGCTTTCTTT. Its protein product is CASSPRRTMNTEAFF.

CDR3 loop: CASSPRGLAGYEQYF. CDR3 DNA: TGTGCCAGCAGCCCTAGGGGACTAGCGGGATACGAGCAGTACTTC. This rearrangement joins TRBV11-2 to TRBJ2-7, with 13 bases that match TRBD2. J lost 4 bases, V lost 5 bases, and 5 bases had no gene match. This CDR3 comprises 15 residues. Germline loops: CDR1 SGHAT, CDR2 FQNNGV.

The V gene is TRBV5-4, the J gene TRBJ2-1; 15 bases are a match to TRBD2. Losses at the gene ends were 4 bases for V and 0 bases for J; bases not matched to a gene: 11. In germline, CDR1 is SGHNT, CDR2 YYREEE (reference sequence). The CDR3 contains 20 residues. CDR3 nucleotides: TGTGCCAGCAGCCACTACCGGACTAGCGGGGGGGCCAGCTCCTACAATGAGCAGTTCTTC. Its protein is CASSHYRTSGGASSYNEQFF.

The chain recombines TRBV5-1 with TRBJ1-4; tentative D call: TRBD1 (5 bases). CDR3 length: 15 amino acids. CDR1 and CDR2 from the germline V gene are SGHRS and YFSETQ. Trimming pared 4 bases from V and 8 bases from J, leaving 18 bases between. The CDR3 region has the DNA TGCGCCAGCAGCACTGGTCCCGGACAAGGGGAAAAACTGTTTTTT. Translating gives CASSTGPGQGEKLFF.

This clone appeared once. This sequence joins TRBV28 and TRBJ1-1; D remains ambiguous. The CDR3 has 14 amino acids. Between the trimmed V and J ends, which lost 2 bases and 1 base, there was a span of 8 bases. Per the germline V gene, CDR1 is MDHEN and CDR2 is SYDVKM. CDR3 amino acids: CASSLGQENTEAFF. DNA for the CDR3: TGTGCCAGCAGTTTAGGGCAGGAGAACACTGAAGCTTTCTTT.

V gene TRBV5-4 combines with J gene TRBJ1-2, with D perhaps TRBD1 (5 bases). The CDR3 covers 12 residues. Germline assignment: CDR1 SGHNT and CDR2 YYREEE (reference sequence). The V and J ends lost 0 bases and 7 bases respectively, with 7 bases between them. CDR3 amino acids: CASSLEGVGYTF. The CDR3 DNA is TGTGCCAGCAGCTTGGAAGGGGTTGGCTACACCTTC. Full variable domain (outside the CDR3, taken from reference TRBV5-4 and TRBJ1-2): ETGVTQSPTHLIKTRGQQVTLRCSSQSGHNTVSWYQQALGQGPQFIFQYYREEENGRGNFPPRFSGLQFPNYSSELNVNALELDDSALYLCASSLEGVGYTFGSGTRLTVV.

The V and J genes are TRBV6-5 and TRBJ2-7, with TRBD2 as a possible D gene (5 bases). Germline V gene data show CDR1 as MNHEY and CDR2 as SVGAGI. The germline V and J ends were trimmed by 5 bases and 4 bases, with 15 bases remaining between them. The CDR3 length is 14 residues. DNA of the CDR3: TGTGCCAGCAGTCAGGCGGGTTGGGGTTACGAGCAGTACTTC. This codes for CASSQAGWGYEQYF.

The V gene is TRBV4-1, the J gene TRBJ1-1, with D perhaps TRBD1 (6 bases). Germline V lookup: CDR1 MGHRA, CDR2 YSYEKL. The CDR3 runs to 14 residues. Between the trimmed V and J ends, which lost 3 bases and 5 bases, there was a span of 13 bases. The DNA for the CDR3 is TGCGCCAGCAGCCATCCAGGGAGGGGGACTGAAGCTTTCTTT. It yields the protein CASSHPGRGTEAFF.

The rearrangement joins TRBV30 to TRBJ1-5, with 9 bases fitting TRBD1. Germline loops: CDR1 GTSNPN, CDR2 SVGIG (reference sequence). With V trimmed by 2 bases and J by 2 bases, 13 bases remained unmatched. The CDR3 is made up of 18 amino acids. The CDR3 DNA sequence: TGTGCCTGGAGTCGCCCGACAGGGGGACTAATGGGCAATCAGCCCCAGCATTTT. The encoded protein is CAWSRPTGGLMGNQPQHF.

The chain couples TRBV2 to TRBJ2-2, with 7 bases identical to TRBD2. CDR3 length equals 15 residues. In germline, CDR1 is SNHLY, CDR2 FYNNEI. Losses at the gene ends were 7 bases for V and 2 bases for J; bases not matched to a gene: 7. This chain's CDR3 is CASTFSGGNTGELFF. Written as DNA, the CDR3 is TGTGCCAGCACCTTTTCGGGGGGTAACACCGGGGAGCTGTTTTTT.

This sequence joins TRBV7-2 and TRBJ2-5; 9 bases fit TRBD1. The germline CDR1 and CDR2 sequences are SGHTA and FQGNSA. Germline trimming cut 4 bases from V and 5 bases from J; bases unmatched to any gene: 8. The CDR3 is 15 amino acids. The CDR3 spells CASSSGQGDRETQYF. In nucleotides, the CDR3 is TGTGCCAGCAGCTCGGGACAGGGAGATCGGGAGACCCAGTACTTC.